A single T cell receptor (beta chain) is shown here with its context. Its antigen remains unknown. Between the trimmed V and J ends, which lost 7 bases and 1 base, there was a span of 14 bases. Germline V CDR1 and CDR2: WNHNN, SYGVQD (reference sequence). There are 16 residues in the CDR3. The data originate from a study of OX40 agonist ivuxolimab in advanced cancers. Overall study: A mean age of roughly 62 years, range roughly 20 to 85, was recorded, and 70% to 85% were male. Study observations and caveats: In CD8+ T cells, expanded clones were on average more numerous than in CD4+.

At cycle 4 day 1, cycle 7 day 1, and baseline, blood was sampled. The table came from immunoSEQ multiplex PCR; TCRdb's copy has only in-frame clones and leaves some out. The table includes about 14,000 clones, more than 75% detected once. This sequence was found in an adult with an advanced solid tumor such as melanoma, head and neck, liver or kidney cancer. The sample was CD4+ or CD8+ T cells sorted from blood, taken in a trial of the OX40 agonist ivuxolimab. The chain joins TRBV10-1 to TRBJ1-6; D is ambiguous. In nucleotides, the CDR3 is TGCGCCAGCAAGGGTGCGGGGATGTCCTATAATTCACCCCTCCACTTT. Residues: CASKGAGMSYNSPLHF.